This entry is about one TCR beta chain. The data stem from a study of blood T cell repertoires in COVID-19. Across the study: Samples came from the United States, Italy and Spain, spanning acute and convalescent COVID-19. T cells, B-cell-depleted T cells, or PBMCs supplied cDNA or gDNA.

Germline CDR1 is SGHRS and CDR2 is YFSETQ. V dropped 2 bases and J dropped 1 base, with 4 bases sitting between them. This CDR3 comprises 12 residues. Data came from immunoSEQ multiplex PCR; TCRdb stores just in-frame clones and leaves some out. Among 88,000 or so clones listed, about four fifths were seen once. Material: peripheral blood. The chain couples TRBV5-1 to TRBJ2-7; D gene unclear. The TCR originated in a human donor in a cohort sampled during active COVID-19. In DNA form, the CDR3 reads TGCGCCAGCAGCTTAACTTCCTACGAGCAGTACTTC. Its translation is CASSLTSYEQYF. The variable domain in full, with the rest retrieved from reference TRBV5-1 and TRBJ2-7, is KAGVTQTPRYLIKTRGQQVTLSCSPISGHRSVSWYQQTPGQGLQFLFEYFSETQRNKGNFPGRFSGRQFSNSRSEMNVSTLELGDSALYLCASSLTSYEQYFGPGTRLTVT.